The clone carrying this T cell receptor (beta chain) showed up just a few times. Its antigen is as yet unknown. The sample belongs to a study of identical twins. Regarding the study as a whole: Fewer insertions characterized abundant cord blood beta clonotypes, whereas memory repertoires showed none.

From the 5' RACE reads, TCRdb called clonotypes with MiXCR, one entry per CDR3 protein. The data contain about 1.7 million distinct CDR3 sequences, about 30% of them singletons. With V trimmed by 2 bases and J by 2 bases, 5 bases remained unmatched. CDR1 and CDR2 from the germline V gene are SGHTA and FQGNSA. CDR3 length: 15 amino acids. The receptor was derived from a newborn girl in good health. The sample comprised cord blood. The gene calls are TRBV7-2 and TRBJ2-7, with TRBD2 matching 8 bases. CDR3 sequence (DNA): TGTGCCAGCAGCTTATCTAGCGGGCCTACCTACGAGCAGTACTTC. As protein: CASSLSSGPTYEQYF.